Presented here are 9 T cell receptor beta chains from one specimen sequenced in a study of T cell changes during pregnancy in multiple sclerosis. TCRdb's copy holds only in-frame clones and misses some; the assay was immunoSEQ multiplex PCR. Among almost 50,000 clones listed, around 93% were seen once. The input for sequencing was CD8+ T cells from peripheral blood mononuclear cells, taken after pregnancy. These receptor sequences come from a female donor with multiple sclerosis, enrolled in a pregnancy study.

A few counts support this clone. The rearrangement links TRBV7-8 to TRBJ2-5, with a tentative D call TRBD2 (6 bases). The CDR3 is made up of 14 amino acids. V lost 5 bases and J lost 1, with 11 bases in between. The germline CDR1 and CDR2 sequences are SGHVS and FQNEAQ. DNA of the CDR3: TGTGCCAGCAGCCTGATCGGGGGCCAAGAGACCCAGTACTTC. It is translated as CASSLIGGQETQYF.

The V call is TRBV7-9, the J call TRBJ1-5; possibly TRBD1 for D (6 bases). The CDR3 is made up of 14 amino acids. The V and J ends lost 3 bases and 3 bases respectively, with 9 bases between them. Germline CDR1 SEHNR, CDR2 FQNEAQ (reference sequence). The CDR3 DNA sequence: TGTGCCAGCAGCTTTTCAGGGGACAATCAGCCCCAGCATTTT. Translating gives CASSFSGDNQPQHF.

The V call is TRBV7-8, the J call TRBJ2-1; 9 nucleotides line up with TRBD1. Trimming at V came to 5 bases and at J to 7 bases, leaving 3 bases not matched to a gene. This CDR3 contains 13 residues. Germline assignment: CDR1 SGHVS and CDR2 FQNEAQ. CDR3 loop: CASSAGTGNEQFF. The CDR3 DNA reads TGTGCCAGCAGCGCCGGGACAGGGAATGAGCAGTTCTTC. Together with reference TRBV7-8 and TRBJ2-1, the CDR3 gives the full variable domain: GAGVSQSPRYKVAKRGQDVALRCDPISGHVSLFWYQQALGQGPEFLTYFQNEAQLDKSGLPSDRFFAERPEGSVSTLKIQRTQQEDSAVYLCASSAGTGNEQFFGPGTRLTVL.

CDR3 protein: CASSSTGEQYF. For the CDR3, the DNA is TGTGCCAGCAGCTCCACTGGCGAGCAGTACTTC. The chain couples TRBV5-6 to TRBJ2-7, with unresolved D. Germline V gene sequence: CDR1 SGHDT, CDR2 YYEEEE. With 3 bases removed from V and 6 bases from J, the gap between germline ends came to 7 bases. The CDR3 contains 11 residues.

The DNA of the CDR3 is TGTGCCAGCAGCGACAGGGGTACGGGGGAGCTGTTTTTT. Translated: CASSDRGTGELFF. This chain links TRBV13 with TRBJ2-2; 8 bases match TRBD1. This CDR3 spans 13 amino acids. J lost 8 bases, V lost 5 bases, and 4 bases had no gene match. The germline V gene encodes CDR1 PRHDT and CDR2 FYEKMQ (reference sequence).

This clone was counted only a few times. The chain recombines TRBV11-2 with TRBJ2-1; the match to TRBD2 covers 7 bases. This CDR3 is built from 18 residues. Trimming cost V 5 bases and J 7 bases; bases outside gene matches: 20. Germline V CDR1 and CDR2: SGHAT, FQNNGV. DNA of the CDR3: TGTGCCAGCAGCACCCCACAAGAACCGGGACGGGAGGTAAATGAGCAGTTCTTC. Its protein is CASSTPQEPGREVNEQFF.

In nucleotides, the CDR3 is TGTGCCAGCAGGGGACAAGGAGGTGCGGATGAAACTAATGAAAAACTGTTTTTT. Translated: CASRGQGGADETNEKLFF. J is TRBJ1-4 and V is TRBV7-2, with D possibly being TRBD1 (6 bases). Germline CDR1 and CDR2: SGHTA and FQGNSA. The CDR3 totals 18 residues. The ends were cut back, 6 bases at V and 1 base at J, with 21 bases in the middle.

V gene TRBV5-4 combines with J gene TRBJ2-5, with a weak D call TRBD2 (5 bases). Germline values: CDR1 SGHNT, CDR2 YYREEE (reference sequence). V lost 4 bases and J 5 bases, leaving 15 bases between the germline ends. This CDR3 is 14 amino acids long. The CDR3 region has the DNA TGTGCCAGCAGCCCGGAGGTGATCGGGGAGACCCAGTACTTC. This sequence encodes CASSPEVIGETQYF.

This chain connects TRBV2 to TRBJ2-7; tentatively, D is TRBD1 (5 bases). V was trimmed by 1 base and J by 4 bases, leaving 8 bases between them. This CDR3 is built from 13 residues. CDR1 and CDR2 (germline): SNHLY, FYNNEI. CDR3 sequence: CASSEGDSYEQYF. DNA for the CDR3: TGTGCCAGCAGTGAAGGCGACAGTTACGAGCAGTACTTC.